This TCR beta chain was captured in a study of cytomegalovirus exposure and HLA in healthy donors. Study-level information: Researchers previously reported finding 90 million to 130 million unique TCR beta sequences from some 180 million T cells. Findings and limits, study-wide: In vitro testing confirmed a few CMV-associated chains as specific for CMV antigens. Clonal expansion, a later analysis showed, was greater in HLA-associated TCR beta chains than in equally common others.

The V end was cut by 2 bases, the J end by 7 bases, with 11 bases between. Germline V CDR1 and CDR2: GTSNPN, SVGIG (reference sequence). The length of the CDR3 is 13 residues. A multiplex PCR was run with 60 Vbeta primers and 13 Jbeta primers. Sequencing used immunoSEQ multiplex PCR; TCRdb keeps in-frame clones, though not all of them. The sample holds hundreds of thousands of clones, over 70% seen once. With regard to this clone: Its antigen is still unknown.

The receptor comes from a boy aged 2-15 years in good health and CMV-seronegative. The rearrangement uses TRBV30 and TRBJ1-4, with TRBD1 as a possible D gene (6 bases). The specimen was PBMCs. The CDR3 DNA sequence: TGTGCCTGGAGTTACAGGGAAGGTGAAAAACTGTTTTTT. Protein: CAWSYREGEKLFF.